This T cell receptor (beta chain) is drawn from a study of neurological immune-mediated disorders. Germline-derived CDR1 and CDR2 are SGHRS and YFSETQ. The V and J ends lost 4 bases and 2 bases respectively, with 13 bases between them. This CDR3 comprises 14 residues. Whole-study findings and limits: Private repertoires in all groups were suggested by the absence of shared CDR3 amino acid sequences among expanded clones across subjects.

This clonotype was recorded many times. Its antigen remains unknown. Synthesis of cDNA was accomplished via 5'RACE employing 10-nucleotide random UMIs. TCRdb reprocessed the 5' RACE reads via MiXCR and lists one record per CDR3 protein. Altogether roughly 27,000 distinct CDR3 sequences are present, under 25% being singletons, with the ten largest covering roughly 16%. This TCR derives from a woman aged 55-70 years in good health. The chain uses TRBV5-1 and TRBJ2-7; D is ambiguous. The sequencing input was PBMCs. The CDR3 protein is CASSAFGPPYEQYF. In DNA, the CDR3 is TGCGCCAGCAGCGCATTCGGCCCCCCCTACGAGCAGTACTTC.